What follows are 27 T cell receptor beta chains derived from one specimen sequenced in a study of blood T cell repertoires in COVID-19. Generated by immunoSEQ multiplex PCR, the TCRdb table keeps only in-frame clones and is missing some. The profile shows 350,000 to 500,000 clones, around 90% of them singletons. Input material: peripheral blood. These receptors all come from a man aged 18 to 29 with COVID-19, enrolled during active disease.

The chain employs TRBV12-5 and TRBJ2-5, with D possibly being TRBD1 (5 bases). The CDR3 extends over 14 amino acids. Germline V gene lookup returns CDR1 LGHNT and CDR2 FRNRAP. Trimming took 2 bases from V and 4 from J, leaving 11 bases between them. CDR3 bases: TGTGCTAGTGGTTTGAGGGGAAAAGCAGAGACCCAGTACTTC. Its translation is CASGLRGKAETQYF.

The chain uses TRBV29-1 and TRBJ1-1; no reliable D call. This CDR3 comprises 12 residues. The ends were cut back, 4 bases at V and 1 base at J, with 7 bases in the middle. Germline V lookup: CDR1 SQVTM, CDR2 ANQGSEA. DNA of the CDR3: TGCAGCGTTGGGGAGAGGAACACTGAAGCTTTCTTT. Protein: CSVGERNTEAFF.

This chain connects TRBV3-1 (or the pseudogene TRBV3-2) to TRBJ1-6; D is ambiguous. The CDR3 contains 16 residues. Germline V gene sequence: CDR1 LGHDT, CDR2 YNNKEL (reference sequence). V shed 4 bases and J shed 0 bases, with 10 bases lying between them. CDR3 DNA sequence: TGTGCCAGCAGCCTCGGGGTTAGCTCCTATAATTCACCCCTCCACTTT. Its protein product is CASSLGVSSYNSPLHF.

V is TRBV11-3 and J is TRBJ1-1; 8 positions agree with TRBD1. CDR1 is SGHNT and CDR2 is YENEEA in the germline V gene. The J segment lost 0 bases and the V segment lost 6 bases, leaving 3 bases of the junction unmatched. The CDR3 sequence is 14 residues long. The CDR3 protein is CASSRDRLNTEAFF. The CDR3 DNA follows: TGTGCCAGCAGTCGGGACAGGTTGAACACTGAAGCTTTCTTT.

The chain has TRBV2 and TRBJ2-7; D is unclear. In germline, CDR1 is SNHLY, CDR2 FYNNEI. The ends were cut back, 8 bases at V and 6 bases at J, with 23 bases in the middle. There are 15 residues in the CDR3. This chain's CDR3 is CASGRPDLASAEQYF. In DNA form, the CDR3 reads TGTGCCAGCGGAAGACCAGACTTGGCCTCGGCCGAGCAGTACTTC.

The chain carries TRBV15 and TRBJ2-5, with 7 bases fitting TRBD2. V dropped 0 bases and J dropped 5; count of bases not matched to a gene: 3. The length of the CDR3 is 14 residues. From germline, CDR1 is LNHNV and CDR2 YYDKDF (reference sequence). The CDR3 coding sequence is TGTGCCACCAGCAGAGATCCCGGGGGGGAGACCCAGTACTTC. This sequence encodes CATSRDPGGETQYF. Full variable domain (outside the CDR3, taken from reference TRBV15 and TRBJ2-5): DAMVIQNPRYQVTQFGKPVTLSCSQTLNHNVMYWYQQKSSQAPKLLFHYYDKDFNNEADTPDNFQSRRPNTSFCFLDIRSPGLGDTAMYLCATSRDPGGETQYFGPGTRLLVL.

The rearrangement links TRBV2 to TRBJ2-2, with D perhaps TRBD1 (6 bases). The V end was cut by 7 bases, the J end by 3 bases, with 15 bases between. This CDR3 region has 15 residues. Germline V CDR1 and CDR2: SNHLY, FYNNEI. The CDR3 is CASNPNAGDTGELFF. The CDR3, as DNA: TGTGCCAGCAACCCCAATGCAGGGGACACCGGGGAGCTGTTTTTT. The full variable domain, in which reference TRBV2 and TRBJ2-2 provide the parts outside the CDR3, is EPEVTQTPSHQVTQMGQEVILRCVPISNHLYFYWYRQILGQKVEFLVSFYNNEISEKSEIFDDQFSVERPDGSNFTLKIRSTKLEDSAMYFCASNPNAGDTGELFFGEGSRLTVL.

The V gene is TRBV11-1, the J gene TRBJ2-5; possible D gene TRBD2, 6 bases. V was shortened by 3 bases and J by 4 bases, with 15 bases between the two germline ends. CDR3 length: 15 residues. Germline loops: CDR1 SGHAT, CDR2 FQDESV (reference sequence). The DNA of the CDR3 is TGTGCCAGCAGCTTCACTAGCAGCCTAGGAGAGACCCAGTACTTC. This sequence encodes CASSFTSSLGETQYF.

The sample holds one count of this clone. This chain uses TRBV2 with TRBJ1-1, with no clear D. Per the germline V gene, CDR1 is SNHLY and CDR2 is FYNNEI. The CDR3 totals 12 residues. The V and J ends lost 8 bases and 6 bases respectively, with 13 bases between them. The CDR3 DNA reads TGTGCCAGCCTTATTAATCCGGCTGAAGCTTTCTTT. This sequence encodes CASLINPAEAFF. Full variable domain (rest looked up from reference TRBV2 and TRBJ1-1): EPEVTQTPSHQVTQMGQEVILRCVPISNHLYFYWYRQILGQKVEFLVSFYNNEISEKSEIFDDQFSVERPDGSNFTLKIRSTKLEDSAMYFCASLINPAEAFFGQGTRLTVV.

The chain recombines TRBV5-4 with TRBJ2-1; D might be TRBD2 (6 bases). This CDR3 has 12 residues. The germline V and J ends were trimmed by 4 bases and 9 bases, with 11 bases remaining between them. Germline CDR1 is SGHNT and CDR2 is YYREEE (reference sequence). CDR3 coding DNA: TGTGCCAGCAGCACGACTAGAGGTGAGCAGTTCTTC. It encodes CASSTTRGEQFF.

The V gene is TRBV7-9, the J gene TRBJ2-2; the D gene is possibly TRBD2 (6 bases). This CDR3 is built from 16 residues. Germline V gives CDR1 SEHNR, CDR2 FQNEAQ (reference sequence). V lost 4 bases and J lost 6, with 18 bases in between. CDR3 region: CASSSPFGGSPGELFF. DNA for the CDR3: TGTGCCAGCAGCTCTCCCTTTGGGGGGAGTCCCGGGGAGCTGTTTTTT. The full variable domain, completed using reference TRBV7-9 and TRBJ2-2, is DTGVSQNPRHKITKRGQNVTFRCDPISEHNRLYWYRQTLGQGPEFLTYFQNEAQLEKSRLLSDRFSAERPKGSFSTLEIQRTEQGDSAMYLCASSSPFGGSPGELFFGEGSRLTVL.

The V and J genes are TRBV2 and TRBJ1-2; D unresolved. V lost 6 bases and J 5 bases, leaving 13 bases between the germline ends. The CDR3 totals 13 residues. The germline gives CDR1 SNHLY, CDR2 FYNNEI. This chain's CDR3 is CASRPRVLYGYTF. The CDR3 DNA follows: TGTGCCAGCAGGCCACGCGTGCTATATGGCTACACCTTC.

J is TRBJ2-2 and V is TRBV5-4, with D possibly TRBD1 on 6 matching bases. The germline CDR1 and CDR2 sequences are SGHNT and YYREEE (reference sequence). V was cut by 4 bases and J by 4 bases, with 14 bases left in between. The CDR3 contains 15 residues. The CDR3 nucleotides are TGTGCCAGCAGCAATGACAGGACCCGCACCGGGGAGCTGTTTTTT. This sequence encodes CASSNDRTRTGELFF.

The chain employs TRBV14 and TRBJ1-3; no clear D. The germline CDR1 and CDR2 sequences are SGHDN and FVKESK. The CDR3 spans 16 residues. The germline V and J ends were trimmed by 1 base and 0 bases, with 10 bases remaining between them. CDR3 residues: CASSQGLVNSGNTIYF. DNA of the CDR3: TGTGCCAGCAGCCAAGGTCTCGTAAACTCTGGAAACACCATATATTTT.

This clone was seen once. The CDR3, as DNA: TGTGCCAGCAACCTCCGGACAGGGAGGCAGTTCTTC. It specifies CASNLRTGRQFF. J is TRBJ2-1 and V is TRBV6-6; 8 bases fit TRBD1. Germline V gives CDR1 MNHNY, CDR2 SVGAGI (reference sequence). The CDR3 contains 12 residues. The V segment lost 7 bases and the J segment 12 bases; nucleotides outside the gene matches: 8.

The table lists this clone with a count of one. This rearrangement joins TRBV27 to TRBJ2-7, with 13 bases identical to TRBD2. After removal of 4 bases from V and 3 bases from J, the junction contained 6 bases not matched to a gene. The CDR3 loop spans 16 amino acids. Germline lookup yields CDR1 MNHEY and CDR2 SMNVEV (reference sequence). Here the CDR3 reads CASSSGLAGASYEQYF. The CDR3 coding sequence is TGTGCCAGCAGTTCAGGACTAGCGGGAGCTAGCTACGAGCAGTACTTC.

The chain links TRBV4-2 to TRBJ1-2, with D perhaps TRBD1 (6 bases). CDR3 length: 15 amino acids. The V and J ends lost 4 bases and 2 bases respectively, with 14 bases between them. Germline assignment: CDR1 LGHNA and CDR2 YNFKEQ. CDR3 sequence reads: CASSPRTAQNYGYTF. The CDR3 DNA sequence: TGTGCCAGCAGCCCTAGGACAGCTCAAAACTATGGCTACACCTTC.

This clone was seen a single time. CDR3 region: CASSVGVNQPQHF. DNA of the CDR3: TGTGCCAGCAGTGTAGGGGTTAATCAGCCCCAGCATTTT. V and J are TRBV25-1 and TRBJ1-5; D might be TRBD1 (5 bases). Trimming took off 4 bases at V and 4 bases at J, with 8 bases between the two ends. There are 13 residues in the CDR3. Germline assignment: CDR1 MGHDK and CDR2 SYGVNS.

This chain connects TRBV24-1 to TRBJ1-2; TRBD1 aligns across 8 bases. The junction had 5 bases not matched to a gene; V was cut back by 8 bases and J by 7 bases. The length of the CDR3 is 12 residues. CDR1 KGHDR and CDR2 SFDVKD come from the germline V gene. In nucleotides, the CDR3 is TGTGCCACCATCGGCAGGGGGCTTGGCTACACCTTC. Translation gives CATIGRGLGYTF.

The CDR3 nucleotides read TGTGCCAGCAGCCGAGACTTTGGCACAGATACGCAGTATTTT. It specifies CASSRDFGTDTQYF. The V and J genes are TRBV27 and TRBJ2-3; D gene uncertain. The ends were cut back, 6 bases at V and 1 base at J, with 11 bases in the middle. The CDR3 has 14 amino acids. Looked up from germline, CDR1 is MNHEY and CDR2 is SMNVEV (reference sequence).

The chain joins TRBV6-2 or TRBV6-3 to TRBJ2-5, with D unclear. This CDR3 is 16 amino acids long. Looked up from germline, CDR1 is MNHEY and CDR2 is SVGEGT. V lost 2 bases and J 5 bases, leaving 18 bases between the germline ends. The chain's CDR3 is CASSYGLLGPPETQYF. The CDR3 nucleotides read TGTGCCAGCAGTTACGGTCTCTTGGGCCCCCCGGAGACCCAGTACTTC.

V usage is TRBV19 and J usage is TRBJ2-1, with 9 positions matching TRBD2. V lost 3 bases and J lost 9; bases outside the gene matches: 6. This CDR3 is 14 amino acids long. CDR1 is LNHDA, CDR2 SQIVND, per germline (reference sequence). The CDR3 here is CASSIAGGPLEQFF. The CDR3 DNA reads TGTGCCAGTAGTATTGCGGGAGGGCCACTTGAGCAGTTCTTC.

The chain joins TRBV7-9 to TRBJ2-7, with D possibly TRBD2 on 6 matching bases. This CDR3 has 12 amino acids. Trimming removed 4 bases at V and 6 bases at J, with 10 bases between. Per germline, CDR1 SEHNR and CDR2 FQNEAQ (reference sequence). CDR3 DNA: TGTGCCAGCAGCTCCCGCGGGGTCGAGCAGTACTTC. Its translation: CASSSRGVEQYF.

The V gene is TRBV6-5, the J gene TRBJ2-7, with TRBD2 matching over 14 bases. V shed 5 bases, J shed 6 bases, and the junction held 6 bases outside the gene matches. The CDR3 is 15 amino acids. The V gene's germline CDR1 is MNHEY and CDR2 SVGAGI. DNA for the CDR3: TGTGCCAGCAGTACCCCGGGACTAGCGGGAGTCGAGCAGTACTTC. It encodes CASSTPGLAGVEQYF.

The chain carries TRBV4-1 and TRBJ2-7; 9 bases are a match to TRBD1. Germline CDR1 MGHRA, CDR2 YSYEKL. V lost 2 bases, J lost 5 bases, and 7 bases stayed unmatched. This CDR3 has 15 amino acids. In DNA, the CDR3 is TGCGCCAGCAGCCAATCTGTGACAGGGGGGGACGAGCAGTACTTC. It translates to CASSQSVTGGDEQYF.

CDR3 protein: CASSQQGKQYF. The CDR3 DNA reads TGTGCCAGCAGCCAACAGGGAAAGCAGTACTTC. This chain uses TRBV2 with TRBJ2-7, with D perhaps TRBD1 (6 bases). V was cut by 6 bases and J by 8 bases, with 11 bases left in between. The germline CDR1 and CDR2 sequences are SNHLY and FYNNEI. The CDR3 covers 11 residues.

The rearrangement uses TRBV2 and TRBJ2-3; possibly TRBD2 for D (6 bases). Trimming stripped 9 bases from V and 1 base from J, with 17 bases between. The CDR3 totals 15 residues. Germline lookup yields CDR1 SNHLY and CDR2 FYNNEI. CDR3 sequence (DNA): TGTGCCAGTCACGACTTCCGGGAGCGCACAGATACGCAGTATTTT. Its protein is CASHDFRERTDTQYF.